The 3 T cell receptor beta chains in this list originate from one sample, sequenced in a study of shared clonotypes between healthy human individuals. Only in-frame clones appear in the TCRdb table, and some are missing; sequencing was by immunoSEQ multiplex PCR. Here the sample spans over a million clones, about 74% being singletons. Sequenced input: memory CD4+ T cells sorted from blood. Stated subset: CD45RA-negative fraction. The receptor set was obtained from a young man in good health.

The chain's CDR3 is CASSERGGYNSPLHF. CDR3 in DNA: TGTGCCAGCAGTGAAAGGGGCGGATATAATTCACCCCTCCACTTT. The chain joins TRBV6-1 to TRBJ1-6; TRBD1 might be the D (5 bases). V gave up 2 bases and J gave up 4 bases, with 9 bases separating them. Germline CDR1 reads MNHNS; CDR2 reads SASEGT. The CDR3 extends over 15 amino acids.

In regard to this clone: Other DNA sequences in this specimen translate into the identical CDR3. The rearrangement joins TRBV6-5 to TRBJ2-2; D is undetermined. The CDR3 consists of 11 residues. V was trimmed by 6 bases and J by 5 bases, leaving 4 bases between them. Germline V lookup: CDR1 MNHEY, CDR2 SVGAGI. CDR3 DNA sequence: TGTGCCAGCAGGAATACCGGGGAGCTGTTTTTT. Translated, it gives CASRNTGELFF.

This clone was seen once. Given a much more abundant clone one base away, this may be a read error. The same CDR3 is also encoded by other DNA sequences in this sample. The CDR3 sequence is CASRRDSNSPLHF. For the CDR3, the DNA is TGCGCCAGCAGGAGGGACAGTAATTCACCCCTCCACTTT. This chain connects TRBV5-1 to TRBJ1-6, with 7 bases identical to TRBD1. This CDR3 has 13 residues. The ends lost 5 bases at V and 6 bases at J; junction bases unmatched: 2. Looked up from germline, CDR1 is SGHRS and CDR2 is YFSETQ.